This T cell receptor (beta chain) derives from a study of cytomegalovirus exposure and HLA in healthy donors (dated by TCRdb to the late 2010s). In terms of the full investigation: According to a later analysis, the approximately 120 validation repertoires were produced on the same platform as the 666 repertoires of the first cohort. The aim of the study was to test whether cataloging public T cell receptors could identify signatures of past pathogen exposure. To predict cytomegalovirus infection status, the study combined high-throughput TCR immunosequencing, statistical association of individual TCRs with disease status, and machine learning. In addition to the first cohort of about 650 subjects, a separate validation cohort of 120 different subjects was used.

Library prep was done by the immunoSEQ multiplex PCR assay. In the paper's pipeline: A statistical classification framework was built to diagnose cytomegalovirus status from the catalog of TCR beta chain sequences. TCRdb's version of the immuneACCESS table is confined to in-frame rearrangements and falls short of the full clone set. An unresolved V gene accounts for under half of the shortfall where checked; the remainder is of unknown origin. That table furnishes V, J and clone size, whereas the DNA furnished D and trimming. The sample table lists about 60,000 clones, more than 90% of them with a count of one. About 0.95% of the sample is taken by the ten largest. The CDR1 and CDR2 encoded by the germline V gene (reference sequence) are LNHDA and SQIVND. V has 6 bases trimmed and J has 2 bases trimmed; junction bases matching no gene number 7. There are 16 amino acids in the CDR3, from cysteine to phenylalanine inclusive. Only the CDR3 part of the read is kept: 48 bases, read in frame from the first base.

Comments on this clone: Its antigen is unknown. Base quality data are lacking; no much larger clone is found one base away.

Separate from the roughly 630-subject first cohort, the validation cohort of 95 to 150 subjects was the group to which the donors belonged. The paper as a whole reports these results and caveats: In vitro tests confirmed that three of the cytomegalovirus-associated TCR beta chains recognize cytomegalovirus antigens. The validation cohort had no HLA typing available for a later analysis, so co-occurrence within that cohort was assessed over all 110 or so repertoires. In both the original and validation cohorts, the classifier was reported to diagnose cytomegalovirus status with high specificity and sensitivity. The authors suggested that the approach could potentially be extended to other disease states and immunological phenotypes. In a later analysis, TCRs clustered in the first cohort were found to also tend to co-occur in the roughly 130 validation repertoires, with approximately 93% of cluster scores above 0. Across donors, most TCR sequences were observed very rarely, whereas some public TCRs were present in many individuals. The study gave a list of roughly 150 TCR beta chains associated with cytomegalovirus.

Source material: PBMCs. The receptor was isolated from a man aged 18 to 30 in good health and CMV-seronegative. The rearrangement joined TRBV19 to TRBJ2-6; 7 junctional bases match TRBD1. The sequenced DNA is TGTGCCAGTAGGCGACAGGGTCTGGCTGGGGCCAACGTCCTGACTTTC. Protein translation: CASRRQGLAGANVLTF. With the rest looked up from the reference TRBV19 and TRBJ2-6 genes rather than sequenced, the full variable domain is DGGITQSPKYLFRKEGQNVTLSCEQNLNHDAMYWYRQDPGQGLRLIYYSQIVNDFQKGDIAEGYSVSREKKESFPLTVTSAQKNPTAFYLCASRRQGLAGANVLTFGAGSRLTVL.